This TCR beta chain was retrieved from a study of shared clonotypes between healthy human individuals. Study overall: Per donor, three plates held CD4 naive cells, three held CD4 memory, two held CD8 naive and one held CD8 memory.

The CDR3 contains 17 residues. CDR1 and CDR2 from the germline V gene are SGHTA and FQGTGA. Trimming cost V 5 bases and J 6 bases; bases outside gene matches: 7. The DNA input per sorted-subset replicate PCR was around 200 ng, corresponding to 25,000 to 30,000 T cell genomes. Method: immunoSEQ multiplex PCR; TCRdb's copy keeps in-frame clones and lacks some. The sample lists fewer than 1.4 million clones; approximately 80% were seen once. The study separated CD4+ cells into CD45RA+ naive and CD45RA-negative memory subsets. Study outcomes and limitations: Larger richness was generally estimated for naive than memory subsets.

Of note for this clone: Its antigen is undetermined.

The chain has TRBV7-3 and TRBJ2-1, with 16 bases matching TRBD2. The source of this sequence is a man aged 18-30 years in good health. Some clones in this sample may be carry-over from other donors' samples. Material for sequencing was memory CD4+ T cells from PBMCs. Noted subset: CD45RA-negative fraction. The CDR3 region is CASSLMGLAGGRNEQFF. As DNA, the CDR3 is TGTGCCAGCAGCCTAATGGGACTAGCGGGAGGGCGCAATGAGCAGTTCTTC.